The entry below gives a single TCR beta chain sequence along with its context. These data come from a study of early T cells in non-severe SARS-CoV-2 infection. TCRdb used MiXCR to reprocess the 5' RACE reads, holding one entry per CDR3 protein. The sample includes approximately 70,000 distinct CDR3 sequences, around 11% of them seen just once. Germline CDR1 is MDHEN and CDR2 is SYDVKM. Trimming shortened V by 6 bases and J by 5 bases, and 13 bases separated the two germline ends. This CDR3 region has 13 residues. The sequence came from an adult who was a healthcare worker with PCR-confirmed SARS-CoV-2 infection or an uninfected control (not recorded which). V and J are TRBV28 and TRBJ1-2; D may be TRBD1 (6 bases). Material: whole blood, obtained at baseline. CDR3 amino acids: CASSLRGGYGYTF. The DNA for the CDR3 is TGTGCCAGCAGCCTAAGGGGGGGTTATGGCTACACCTTC.